The next 7 T cell receptor beta chains were all read from a single sample in a study of blood T cell repertoires in COVID-19. Repertoires were generated with immunoSEQ multiplex PCR, while TCRdb's copy carries only in-frame clones and drops some. The data hold 250,000 or so clones, with 88% observed a single time. Sequencing used PBMCs or T cells enriched from blood (not recorded which). The receptors derive from a woman aged 40 to 49 with acute COVID-19.

This chain connects TRBV27 to TRBJ2-1, with 10 bases fitting TRBD1. The CDR3 is 16 residues long. Germline CDR1 and CDR2: MNHEY and SMNVEV (reference sequence). V gave up 5 bases and J gave up 2 bases; unmatched junction bases: 6. CDR3 DNA: TGTGCCAGCAGTGCGGACAGGGGGGGGCCCTACAATGAGCAGTTCTTC. This sequence encodes CASSADRGGPYNEQFF.

The gene calls are TRBV19 and TRBJ2-1; D possibly corresponds to TRBD1 (5 bases). This CDR3 contains 16 residues. Trimming pared 4 bases from V and 8 bases from J, leaving 21 bases between. CDR1 is LNHDA and CDR2 is SQIVND in the germline V gene (reference sequence). CDR3 sequence: CASSTPGSTRGDEQFF. The CDR3 region has the DNA TGTGCCAGTAGTACCCCAGGGTCCACCCGCGGCGATGAGCAGTTCTTC.

The chain is built from TRBV27 and TRBJ2-3; 7 bases map to TRBD2. Germline lookup yields CDR1 MNHEY and CDR2 SMNVEV (reference sequence). CDR3 length equals 14 residues. V shed 4 bases and J 3 bases; nucleotides not matched to a gene: 4. The CDR3 bases are TGTGCCAGCAGTTGGCGGGGGTGGACAGATACGCAGTATTTT. This sequence encodes CASSWRGWTDTQYF.

The chain's CDR3 is CASYNPGGSYVAFF. In DNA form, the CDR3 reads TGTGCCAGCTACAACCCCGGGGGATCATACGTTGCTTTCTTT. V gene TRBV5-4 combines with J gene TRBJ1-1; TRBD1 might be the D (5 bases). Germline V gene sequence: CDR1 SGHNT, CDR2 YYREEE (reference sequence). Trimming left V 7 bases short and J 11 bases short, with 24 bases between. This CDR3 spans 14 amino acids.

The V call is TRBV5-1, the J call TRBJ2-2; maybe TRBD1 (5 bases). V was cut by 2 bases and J by 2 bases, with 10 bases left in between. Germline V CDR1 and CDR2: SGHRS, YFSETQ. This CDR3 contains 15 residues. For the CDR3, the DNA is TGCGCCAGCAGCTTTCGCCAGGGAAACACCGGGGAGCTGTTTTTT. Protein: CASSFRQGNTGELFF. Full variable domain (remainder filled in from reference TRBV5-1 and TRBJ2-2): KAGVTQTPRYLIKTRGQQVTLSCSPISGHRSVSWYQQTPGQGLQFLFEYFSETQRNKGNFPGRFSGRQFSNSRSEMNVSTLELGDSALYLCASSFRQGNTGELFFGEGSRLTVL.

The rearrangement joins TRBV27 to TRBJ2-1; 11 bases agree with TRBD2. CDR3 length: 15 residues. Germline lookup yields CDR1 MNHEY and CDR2 SMNVEV (reference sequence). The J segment lost 5 bases and the V segment lost 5 bases, leaving 5 bases of the junction unmatched. CDR3 residues: CASSAPGLADNEQFF. CDR3 coding DNA: TGTGCCAGCAGTGCCCCGGGACTAGCGGACAATGAGCAGTTCTTC.

This chain joins TRBV11-3 and TRBJ2-7; 7 bases match TRBD1. Trimming took 5 bases from V and 4 from J; bases not matched to a gene: 11. The germline CDR1 and CDR2 sequences are SGHNT and YENEEA. The CDR3 covers 15 residues. The CDR3 reads CASSLGAGGIYEQYV. The CDR3 DNA reads TGTGCCAGCAGCCTCGGGGCAGGGGGAATATACGAGCAGTACGTC.